The TCR beta chain under discussion was sequenced for a study of OX40 agonist ivuxolimab in advanced cancers. Regarding the research as a whole: Ivuxolimab was an agonistic, fully human IgG2 monoclonal antibody directed against OX40 (CD134), a costimulatory receptor. The point of sequencing TCRbeta in the periphery was to test whether ivuxolimab changed TCR sequence diversity and drove clonal T-cell expansion. Three dose-escalation patients achieved partial responses, one with hepatocellular carcinoma and two with cutaneous melanoma. A male proportion of around 83% and a mean age of approximately 62 years, ranging from 23 to 79, were recorded for the dose-escalation cohort. Patients were allowed to have had prior anti-PD-1, anti-PD-L1 or anti-CTLA-4 therapy, and 40% to 45% of the dose-escalation patients had been treated with checkpoint inhibitors. Intravenous ivuxolimab was administered to patients every 2 weeks at six dose levels: 0.01, 0.1, 0.3, 1.5, 3 and 10 mg/kg. The paper describes the monotherapy dose-escalation part (N = 52 patients) of the phase I trial of ivuxolimab. Of the roughly 52 patients in dose escalation, 19 had hepatocellular carcinoma, about 15 had melanoma, 9 had renal cell carcinoma and 9 had head and neck cancer.

In regard to this clone: Its antigen remains unidentified. No clone much larger than this one lies a single base away; base qualities are absent.

For sequencing of the TCRbeta CDR3 region, genomic DNA was extracted from the sorted cells. TCRbeta CDR3 regions were sequenced using the immunoSEQ Assay. The immuneACCESS repertoire file appears here via TCRdb, limited to in-frame rearrangements. These files lack a portion of the clones; in checked studies, under half of the deficit traces to unresolved V genes, and the cause of the others is not known. The table for this sample lists 60,000 to 75,000 clones; around 90% of them were counted only once. The top ten constitute approximately 2.1% of the sample. As encoded in the germline V gene, CDR1 is SGHRS while CDR2 is YFSETQ. The CDR3 goes from the cysteine to the phenylalanine over 14 residues. Only the CDR3 region is kept as DNA, spanning 42 bases read in frame from base 1. Clipping removes 3 bases from V and 1 base from J, with 3 as the unmatched junction base count. The research as a whole found: Which antigens the clonally expanded peripheral T cells were specific for was not determined. Partial responders in the 0.1-3.0 mg/kg groups had among the lowest normalized peripheral clonal expansion, especially among CD8+ T cells. At doses of 0.1 to 3.0 mg/kg, clonal expansion of both CD4+ and CD8+ T cells in blood was seen between baseline and week 6. Low levels of normalized T-cell clonal expansion were also shown by some nonresponding patients. After ivuxolimab, more expanded clones were found on average in CD8+ T cells than in CD4+ T cells.

The trial excluded patients who had a history of autoimmune disease or were on systemic immunosuppression. Peripheral blood for TCR sequencing was collected from all dose cohorts at baseline, on cycle 4 day 1, and on cycle 7 day 1. Samples came from an open-label, multicenter, first-in-human phase I dose-escalation trial of ivuxolimab. The trial enrolled adults with locally advanced or metastatic head and neck squamous cell, hepatocellular, melanoma or renal cell carcinoma. Before TCR sequencing, CD4+ T cells and CD8+ T cells from peripheral blood were sorted into separate populations. Source: CD4+ or CD8+ T cells sorted from blood, taken in a trial of the OX40 agonist ivuxolimab. The receptor was isolated from an adult with an advanced solid tumor such as melanoma, head and neck, liver or kidney cancer. The receptor chain draws on TRBV5-1 and TRBJ1-1, and TRBD1 matches 7 of the central bases. The DNA reads as follows: TGCGCCAGCAGCTGGGGGGACAGGAACACTGAAGCTTTCTTT. Translated, this gives CASSWGDRNTEAFF.